What follows are 10 T cell receptor beta chains derived from one specimen sequenced in a study of T cell responses to AZD1222 COVID-19 vaccine. The assay was immunoSEQ multiplex PCR, and TCRdb's table has in-frame clones only and misses some. The table shows 120,000 to 150,000 clones, with approximately 86% occurring only once. The source was peripheral blood, collected 28 days after the second AZD1222 dose. The receptors stem from an adult who received the AZD1222 COVID-19 vaccine.

The chain recombines TRBV7-9 with TRBJ2-7, with 11 bases that match TRBD2. The CDR3 has 15 amino acids. Germline assignment: CDR1 SEHNR and CDR2 FQNEAQ (reference sequence). Losses at the gene ends were 5 bases for V and 4 bases for J; bases not matched to a gene: 7. The CDR3 bases are TGTGCCAGCAGCCCAAGACTAGCGGGAACTTACGAGCAGTACTTC. Amino acid sequence: CASSPRLAGTYEQYF.

The V call is TRBV9, the J call TRBJ2-3; 9 bases fit TRBD2. V lost 0 bases, J lost 6 bases, and 2 bases stayed unmatched. Germline V gives CDR1 SGDLS, CDR2 YYNGEE. The CDR3 covers 14 residues. This CDR3 reads CASSVGGGADTQYF. DNA for the CDR3: TGTGCCAGCAGCGTAGGCGGGGGGGCGGATACGCAGTATTTT.

This chain uses TRBV7-2 with TRBJ2-5, with D maybe TRBD2 (5 bases). V lost 5 bases, J lost 2 bases, and 12 bases lay in between. CDR3 length: 14 amino acids. Germline lookup yields CDR1 SGHTA and CDR2 FQGNSA. CDR3 loop: CASSRLAAQETQYF. The CDR3 DNA reads as TGTGCCAGCAGCCGGCTAGCAGCACAAGAGACCCAGTACTTC.

The J gene is TRBJ1-1, the V gene TRBV18; D unresolved. Germline CDR1 and CDR2: KGHSH and LQKENI. There are 13 residues in the CDR3. The V end lost 2 bases, the J end lost 4 bases, and 8 bases lay between the germline ends. The CDR3, as DNA: TGTGCCAGCTCACCAGGAGGGCGCACTGAAGCTTTCTTT. Translating it yields CASSPGGRTEAFF.

This clone was counted a single time. The chain recombines TRBV6-4 with TRBJ2-3, with D perhaps TRBD2 (6 bases). V was pared by 3 bases and J by 6 bases, with 13 bases between. Germline CDR1 MRHNA, CDR2 SNTAGT. The CDR3 covers 14 residues. The CDR3 bases are TGTGCCAGCAGTGAGGAGGAGGGGTCGGATACGCAGTATTTT. It is translated as CASSEEEGSDTQYF.

The V and J genes are TRBV30 and TRBJ1-3; 9 bases line up with TRBD1. The J segment lost 2 bases and the V segment lost 5 bases, leaving 4 bases of the junction unmatched. This CDR3 contains 14 residues. CDR1 and CDR2 from the germline V gene are GTSNPN and SVGIG (reference sequence). CDR3 loop: CAWDRGTAGNTIYF. The CDR3 coding sequence is TGTGCCTGGGACAGGGGGACCGCTGGAAACACCATATATTTT.

This chain joins TRBV19 and TRBJ2-1; 11 bases fit TRBD2. The germline V gene has CDR1 LNHDA and CDR2 SQIVND (reference sequence). V shed 5 bases, J shed 8 bases, and the junction held 11 bases outside the gene matches. There are 16 residues in the CDR3. The CDR3 sequence: CASSDRLAGWRDEQFF. Here the CDR3 DNA reads TGTGCCAGTAGTGACCGACTAGCGGGATGGCGGGATGAGCAGTTCTTC.

V and J are TRBV5-1 and TRBJ1-5, with TRBD1 matching over 7 bases. Losses at the gene ends were 3 bases for V and 3 bases for J; bases not matched to a gene: 6. The V gene's germline CDR1 is SGHRS and CDR2 YFSETQ. The CDR3 covers 15 residues. The CDR3 protein is CASSSGTVPNQPQHF. The CDR3 DNA is TGCGCCAGCAGCTCCGGGACAGTCCCCAATCAGCCCCAGCATTTT.

The chain couples TRBV6-2 or TRBV6-3 to TRBJ1-1; the match to TRBD1 covers 7 bases. V dropped 5 bases and J dropped 2; count of bases not matched to a gene: 5. The CDR3 has 14 residues. The germline V gene has CDR1 MNHEY and CDR2 SVGEGT. The CDR3 DNA reads as TGTGCCAGCAGTCGGACAGGCGCTAACACTGAAGCTTTCTTT. Its translation is CASSRTGANTEAFF.

V gene TRBV7-9 combines with J gene TRBJ2-3; D unresolved. Germline CDR1 is SEHNR and CDR2 is FQNEAQ (reference sequence). This CDR3 has 12 residues. V was trimmed by 6 bases and J by 3 bases, leaving 7 bases between them. Here the CDR3 reads CASRPITDTQYF. CDR3 sequence (DNA): TGTGCCAGCAGGCCCATTACAGATACGCAGTATTTT.